The present T cell receptor (beta chain) was sequenced within a study of spatial heterogeneity in lung cancer (dated by TCRdb to between 2018 and 2020). Regarding the research as a whole: Beta-chain transcripts were consistently detected in greater numbers than alpha-chain transcripts, which likely reflected higher beta-chain transcript abundance. In the raw uncorrected reads, each unique combination of TCR and UMI appeared on average more than ten times. In non-small cell lung cancer, the study made a quantitative comparison of TCR alpha and beta repertoires among multiple tumor regions, matched nontumor lung and blood. The study linked features of the TCR repertoire to counts of nonsynonymous mutations, which were determined by whole-exome sequencing of tumor tissue. Both alpha and beta chains were TCR-sequenced in samples taken at surgery, namely 220 tumor regions, around 70 matched nontumor lung samples and roughly 56 PBMC samples.

Study-wide conclusions, independent of this receptor: Confirming at a functional level the hypothesis that regional TCRs recognize regional mutations was considered to require additional single-cell paired TCR alpha and beta sequencing. Ubiquitous expanded tumor TCRs showed up in blood more often at tumor resection than at routine follow-up.

The V end gives up 2 bases and the J end 7 bases, leaving 4 bases in the junction not matched to a gene. The CDR3 measures 15 amino acids from cysteine to phenylalanine. Solely the CDR3 DNA is kept, with 45 bases framed from the first base. According to the germline V gene, CDR1 reads MDHEN and CDR2 reads SYDVKM. Library generation was performed with 5' RACE. The instrument given in TCRdb is NextSeq 500. To allow correction of PCR and sequencing errors, the TCR library protocol tagged every TCR cDNA molecule with a unique molecular identifier. For the original study's pipeline: Decombinator tools were used for TCR identification, UMI-based error correction and CDR3 extraction. TCRs above a frequency of 2 per 1,000, corresponding to the top 1% of the tumor frequency distribution, were defined as expanded. Each repertoire was subsampled 100 times to 5,000 TCRs, after which Renyi diversity was computed with the R vegan package. CDR3 similarity networks were built from amino acid triplet string-kernel similarity, connecting CDR3s with pairwise similarity above 0.82. TCRdb reprocessed the public reads (quality trimming at Q25 with fastp, clone calling with MiXCR) and kept in-frame beta chains. All rows with the same CDR3 protein become a single entry with the most common DNA and genes. It is TCRdb's table, rather than the study itself, that gives the V and J calls and clone size. Present in this sample are over 10,000 distinct CDR3 sequences, around 3.7% of which were seen just once. 45% of the sample comes from the top ten.

This clonotype has at least ten counts. Its antigen is currently not known. No much larger clone exists at a distance of one base, and base qualities are not known. Taken with the paper, the label for time point translates to: sample taken at primary tumor resection. The donors were about 65 patients from the lung TRACERx cohort who had early-stage, untreated non-small cell lung cancer. Whole RNA extracted from tumor and nontumor lung tissue, or from cryopreserved PBMC samples, was used for TCR sequencing without cell sorting. Patients were selected for TCR sequencing only if sufficient RNA was available from at least two tumor regions.

The sequence came from a male donor with early-stage non-small cell lung cancer. The starting material was PBMCs, obtained at surgery. The sequence is built from TRBV28 and TRBJ2-7; 14 nucleotides in the junction match TRBD2. The DNA is TGTGCCAGCAGTTTACGCAGACTAGCGGGAGGGGAGCAGTACTTC. It translates as CASSLRRLAGGEQYF. With all but the CDR3 taken from the reference TRBV28 and TRBJ2-7 genes, the full variable domain is: DVKVTQSSRYLVKRTGEKVFLECVQDMDHENMFWYRQDPGLGLRLIYFSYDVKMKEKGDIPEGYSVSREKKERFSLILESASTNQTSMYLCASSLRRLAGGEQYFGPGTRLTVT.